This T cell receptor (beta chain) comes out of a study of CD8 T cells in ankylosing spondylitis. The study's findings and limits: It appeared that ankylosing spondylitis blood was characterized by a TCR beta motif of roughly 8 highly homologous variants. Earlier studies detected some motif variants in reactive arthritis synovial fluid and blood. Relatively rare in peripheral blood, disease-linked clones were also CD8+. Matched ankylosing spondylitis synovial fluid reportedly showed significant enrichment of disease-linked clones.

TCRdb called the 5' RACE reads again in MiXCR, with one record for every CDR3 protein. Among hundreds of thousands of distinct CDR3 sequences listed, roughly 13% were seen once. About this clonotype: Its antigen is currently unknown.

Trimming took 2 bases from V and 6 from J, leaving 10 bases between them. The CDR3 totals 13 residues. The V gene is TRBV12-3 or TRBV12-4, the J gene TRBJ2-5, with D tentatively TRBD1 (5 bases). The sequence derives from a male donor with ankylosing spondylitis. The sequenced sample was blood, either unsorted or a sorted T cell fraction (not recorded which). The CDR3 nucleotides are TGTGCCAGCAGTTTAAGGGGTCGGAAGACCCAGTACTTC. Residues: CASSLRGRKTQYF.